This is a list of T cell receptor beta chains from one sample in a study of cytomegalovirus exposure and HLA in healthy donors. Sequenced by immunoSEQ multiplex PCR; TCRdb stores in-frame clones only, minus some. The sample holds 210,000 or so clones, approximately 86% seen once. The specimen sequenced was PBMCs. The receptors originated from a woman younger than 35 in good health and CMV-seronegative. Both conserved end residues are part of each CDR3. D genes are given only for firm matches. Size is stated for part of the rows, as once, few or many counts, or as a class when the clone is expanded.

size	length	V	D	J	CDR3	DNA
NA	15	TRBV28	NA	TRBJ1-5	CASSLLQGRNQPQHF	TGTGCCAGCAGTTTACTACAGGGACGCAATCAGCCCCAGCATTTT
NA	16	TRBV7-9	TRBD1	TRBJ2-5	CASSSRDRGRTETQYF	TGTGCCAGCAGCTCCCGGGACAGGGGGAGAACAGAGACCCAGTACTTC
NA	13	TRBV9	NA	TRBJ1-5	CASSVSGDQPQHF	TGTGCCAGCAGCGTGAGCGGGGATCAGCCCCAGCATTTT
few	13	TRBV7-9	NA	TRBJ1-2	CASSSGVNYGYTF	TGTGCCAGCAGCTCGGGAGTAAACTATGGCTACACCTTC
NA	14	TRBV27	NA	TRBJ2-3	CASSLTVYSDTQYF	TGTGCCAGCAGTTTAACGGTCTATTCGGATACGCAGTATTTT
NA	13	TRBV7-7	NA	TRBJ2-1	CASSPPGLNEQFF	TGTGCTAGCAGCCCACCGGGTCTCAATGAGCAGTTCTTC
NA	15	TRBV6-6	TRBD1	TRBJ1-3	CASCVDRDSGNTIYF	TGTGCCAGCTGCGTAGACAGGGACTCTGGAAACACCATATATTTT
few	14	TRBV6-6	NA	TRBJ2-7	CASSQAEGAYEQYF	TGTGCCAGCAGCCAGGCTGAAGGGGCCTACGAGCAGTACTTC
once	13	TRBV27	NA	TRBJ2-7	CASRRGPTYEQYF	TGTGCCAGCAGAAGGGGCCCGACCTACGAGCAGTACTTC
NA	16	TRBV5-1	NA	TRBJ2-7	CASSLTASSISYEQYF	TGCGCCAGCAGCTTGACGGCGAGTAGCATCTCCTACGAGCAGTACTTC
once	18	TRBV4-3	NA	TRBJ1-3	CASSQEQLSLRFGNTIYF	TGCGCCAGCAGCCAAGAACAACTATCCCTGAGGTTTGGAAACACCATATATTTT
NA	12	TRBV6-6	NA	TRBJ2-1	CASSYTRDEQFF	TGTGCCAGCAGTTACACGCGGGATGAGCAGTTCTTC
NA	13	TRBV6-6	TRBD1	TRBJ2-7	CASRLGQAYEQYF	TGTGCCAGCAGACTCGGACAGGCCTACGAGCAGTACTTC
NA	15	TRBV25-1	NA	TRBJ2-2	CASSNRISNTGELFF	TGTGCCAGCAGTAACAGGATTTCAAACACCGGGGAGCTGTTTTTT
NA	15	TRBV7-8	TRBD1	TRBJ1-2	CASSSRTGVMGGYTF	TGTGCCAGCAGCTCCCGGACAGGGGTGATGGGAGGCTACACCTTC
NA	12	TRBV6-4	TRBD1	TRBJ2-7	CASKYDRDEQYF	TGTGCCAGCAAGTACGACAGGGACGAGCAGTACTTC
NA	16	TRBV14	NA	TRBJ2-7	CASSQGLASVLNEQYF	TGTGCCAGCAGCCAAGGCTTGGCTAGCGTTCTCAACGAGCAGTACTTC
few	14	TRBV9	TRBD1	TRBJ2-7	CASSVHGQGYEQYF	TGTGCCAGCAGCGTCCATGGACAGGGCTACGAGCAGTACTTC
NA	15	TRBV6-4	TRBD2	TRBJ2-3	CASSQASGNTDTQYF	TGTGCCAGCAGTCAGGCTAGCGGGAACACAGATACGCAGTATTTT
NA	18	TRBV27	TRBD2	TRBJ2-5	CASSLGVSGGRAVETQYF	TGTGCCAGCAGCCTAGGGGTATCGGGCGGGAGGGCCGTGGAGACCCAGTACTTC
NA	15	TRBV28	NA	TRBJ2-7	CASSSLVGVRYEQYF	TGTGCCAGCAGCTCACTAGTTGGAGTGCGCTACGAGCAGTACTTC
NA	15	TRBV19	TRBD1	TRBJ1-1	CASSQFTGGATEAFF	TGTGCCAGTAGTCAATTTACAGGGGGCGCAACTGAAGCTTTCTTT
NA	16	TRBV27	TRBD1	TRBJ2-7	CASSSPLRTGVDEQYF	TGTGCCAGCAGTTCCCCACTCAGGACAGGGGTCGACGAGCAGTACTTC
NA	14	TRBV27	TRBD1	TRBJ2-7	CASSTRQGALEVLF	TGTGCCAGCAGTACTCGACAGGGGGCCTTGGAAGTACTATTC
NA	14	TRBV28	NA	TRBJ1-2	CASNVAPDSYGYTF	TGTGCCAGCAATGTAGCTCCGGACAGCTATGGCTACACCTTC
once	20	TRBV19	NA	TRBJ2-6	CASSIGQGVIPFSGANVLTF	TGTGCCAGTAGTATAGGGCAGGGTGTGATTCCCTTCTCTGGGGCCAACGTCCTGACTTTC
once	12	TRBV30	TRBD1	TRBJ2-7	CAWGDSSYEQYF	TGTGCCTGGGGGGACAGCTCCTACGAGCAGTACTTC
few	14	TRBV2	NA	TRBJ1-1	CASSEEIGAAEAFF	TGTGCCAGCAGTGAAGAAATTGGGGCCGCTGAAGCTTTCTTT
NA	18	TRBV19	NA	TRBJ1-2	CASRSQAGSARGSYGYTF	TGTGCCAGTAGGTCACAGGCAGGCAGCGCCAGGGGAAGCTATGGCTACACCTTC
NA	13	TRBV19	NA	TRBJ1-1	CASSIVRRTEAFF	TGTGCCAGTAGTATAGTGCGGAGGACTGAAGCTTTCTTT
NA	17	TRBV27	NA	TRBJ2-3	CASSLSGAGPGGYTQYF	TGTGCCAGCAGTTTATCGGGGGCGGGCCCTGGCGGGTATACGCAGTATTTT
NA	15	TRBV6-4	TRBD2	TRBJ2-2	CARTSGKTNTGELFF	TGTGCCAGGACTAGCGGGAAGACGAACACCGGGGAGCTGTTTTTT
NA	16	TRBV7-8	TRBD1	TRBJ1-2	CASSFRRDRPNYGYTF	TGTGCCAGCAGCTTCCGTCGGGACAGACCGAACTATGGCTACACCTTC